This T cell receptor (beta chain) was sequenced in a study of response to subunit inactivated influenza vaccine. Using its own MiXCR run on the RT-PCR reads, TCRdb lists one record per CDR3 protein. The table has more than 700,000 distinct CDR3 sequences, 21% seen once. Points from the study as a whole: Only a handful of new T cells, the authors suggested, are recruited with each seasonal influenza vaccination.

V lost 2 bases and J 3 bases, leaving 11 bases between the germline ends. The CDR3 length is 15 residues. CDR1 and CDR2 from the germline V gene are KGHSH and LQKENI. Of note for this clonotype: Antigen unknown.

This TCR was sampled from a man aged 50-59 years who received an inactivated influenza vaccine. J is TRBJ1-5 and V is TRBV18; a weak D match, TRBD1 (5 bases). This sample comprised PBMCs from blood, obtained more than 4 days after vaccination. The CDR3 coding sequence is TGTGCCAGCTCACCAACGGGGGTCCCCAATCAGCCCCAGCATTTT. Amino acid sequence: CASSPTGVPNQPQHF.